These T cell receptor beta chains were read from a single sample in a study of T cell clones after liver transplantation. Measured with immunoSEQ multiplex PCR; TCRdb has only the in-frame clones, and not every one. This repertoire shows approximately 72,000 clones, under 95% found once; its top ten account for 2% to 3%. The input for sequencing was CD4+ T cells from blood, taken before liver transplant. The origin of the receptors is a human donor who received a liver transplant. The CDR3 runs from the conserved cysteine through the conserved F or W. D genes are given only for firm matches. The size entry is marked missing in some rows and otherwise reads once, few, many or a size class.

size,J,V,D,DNA,CDR3
NA,TRBJ2-2,TRBV11-3,NA,TGTGCCAGCAGCTCCCGTCTCACCGGGGAGCTGTTTTTT,CASSSRLTGELFF
NA,TRBJ1-5,TRBV5-6,NA,TGTGCCAGCAGCCAGGACTGCGAGGGAGTACCTAGCAATCAGCCCCAGCATTTT,CASSQDCEGVPSNQPQHF
NA,TRBJ2-5,TRBV14,NA,TGTGCCAGCAGCCCGACTCAATCTCAATACCAAGAGACCCAGTACTTC,CASSPTQSQYQETQYF
NA,TRBJ1-1,TRBV29-1,NA,TGCAGCGCCGGAACCAGGGGGAACACTGAAGCTTTCTTT,CSAGTRGNTEAFF
few,TRBJ1-1,TRBV7-8,NA,TGTGCCAGCAGCTTAAAGAGACAGTTGAACACTGAAGCTTTCTTT,CASSLKRQLNTEAFF
NA,TRBJ2-3,TRBV28,NA,TGTGCCAGCAGTTCCCGTTTTGCGGGCAGCACAGATACGCAGTATTTT,CASSSRFAGSTDTQYF
NA,TRBJ2-1,TRBV2,TRBD1,TGTGCCAGCCAGGGACAGGGGATGAGCAATGAGCAGTTCTTC,CASQGQGMSNEQFF
NA,TRBJ2-1,TRBV30,NA,TGTGCCTGGAGGGCGAGGGACGGAGGAAACAATGAGCAGTTCTTC,CAWRARDGGNNEQFF
NA,TRBJ2-3,TRBV6-5,TRBD2,TGTGCCAGCAGTTACTCGGGACTAACAGATACGCAGTATTTT,CASSYSGLTDTQYF
NA,TRBJ2-5,TRBV7-9,NA,TGTGCCAGCAGCTTTACACAGTACCAAGAGACCCAGTACTTC,CASSFTQYQETQYF
NA,TRBJ2-5,TRBV5-1,NA,TGCGCCAGCAGCTTGGGGACATTTGGGGAGACCCAGTACTTC,CASSLGTFGETQYF
NA,TRBJ2-7,TRBV5-1,TRBD2,TGCGCCAGCAGCTTGGCCGGGACTAGCGGATACTACGAGCAGTACTTC,CASSLAGTSGYYEQYF
NA,TRBJ2-7,TRBV7-2,NA,TGTGCCAGCAGCCAAACATCCTCGGGCGAGCAGTACTTC,CASSQTSSGEQYF
once,TRBJ2-1,TRBV6-1,TRBD2,TGTGCCAGCAGTGAAAGTAGCGGGGCCTACAATGAGCAGTTCTTC,CASSESSGAYNEQFF
NA,TRBJ2-2,TRBV2,NA,TGTGCCAGCAGTGTCGTTGTTCTCACCGGGGAGCTGTTTTTT,CASSVVVLTGELFF
NA,TRBJ1-3,TRBV7-6,NA,TGTGCCAGCAGCTTGGCGGGGGGTGGAGGAAACACCATATATTTT,CASSLAGGGGNTIYF